Listed below are T cell receptor beta chains from one sample, sequenced in a study of blood T cell repertoires in COVID-19. Only in-frame clones appear in the TCRdb table, and some are missing; sequencing was by immunoSEQ multiplex PCR. The data show a few hundred thousand clones, around 90% seen once. Sequencing input: peripheral blood. These receptors all stem from a middle-aged man with acute or convalescent COVID-19. CDR3s include the opening cysteine and the closing phenylalanine or tryptophan. D genes are given only for firm matches. Expanded clones are given a class, and other clones once, few, many or no size at all.

J gene	clone size	V gene	D gene	CDR3 DNA	CDR3 protein
TRBJ1-6	.	TRBV9	TRBD1	TGTGCCAGCAGCTCCCGACCGGGACAGGGGTCCTCGGTTGTAAATTCACCCCTCCACTTT	CASSSRPGQGSSVVNSPLHF
TRBJ2-7	few	TRBV24-1	TRBD2	TGTGCCACCAGTGATTTCCACTCAGAGCGGGAGGCCTCCTACGAGCAGTACTTC	CATSDFHSEREASYEQYF
TRBJ2-5	.	TRBV6-2/TRBV6-3	TRBD2	TGTGCCAGCAGTTACAGGCTAGCGGGTACTCAAGAGACCCAGTACTTC	CASSYRLAGTQETQYF
TRBJ1-5	.	TRBV19	.	TGTGCCAGTAGATACAGGACTAATAGCAATCAGCCCCAGCATTTT	CASRYRTNSNQPQHF
TRBJ2-1	.	TRBV6-5	.	TGTGCCACAGGGGTTTTTAATGAGCAGTTCTTC	CATGVFNEQFF
TRBJ1-2	few	TRBV30	.	TGTGCCTGGAGTGTACTTACAGGGTCGGGTGGCTACACCTTC	CAWSVLTGSGGYTF
TRBJ1-3	.	TRBV6-6	TRBD1	TGTGCCAGCTCGGGACAGGGAAACACCATATATTTT	CASSGQGNTIYF
TRBJ2-2	.	TRBV3-1/TRBV3-2	.	TGTGCCAGCAGCCAAGAAGGGGCGAACACCGGGGAGCTGTTTTTT	CASSQEGANTGELFF
TRBJ1-1	.	TRBV6-5	.	TGTGCCAGCAGTACCCAGCCAGGGGATCTCACTGAAGCTTTCTTT	CASSTQPGDLTEAFF
TRBJ2-7	.	TRBV2	TRBD1	TGTGCCAGCAGCTCCGGGACAGGGCCCTACGAGCAGTACTTC	CASSSGTGPYEQYF
TRBJ2-7	.	TRBV5-5	TRBD1	TGTGCCAGCAGCTTTGGACAGGGGAGCTACGAGCAGTACTTC	CASSFGQGSYEQYF
TRBJ1-6	.	TRBV5-4	TRBD1	TGTGCCAGCAGCTTGGTCGGGACAGGGGAGGCCTATAATTCACCCCTCCACTTT	CASSLVGTGEAYNSPLHF
TRBJ1-5	.	TRBV11-2	.	TGTGCCAGCAGCACGACGGAGGGAGGGCCCCAGCATTTT	CASSTTEGGPQHF
TRBJ2-3	.	TRBV7-6	TRBD1	TGTGCCAGCAGCTTTCGGGACAGGGCCACAGATACGCAGTATTTT	CASSFRDRATDTQYF
TRBJ1-2	.	TRBV30	.	TGTGCCTGGGGACAATGGGCCAAAGAGGTGGGCTACACCTTC	CAWGQWAKEVGYTF
TRBJ2-1	.	TRBV20-1	.	TGCAGTGCTAGCGCAGGTTTTGAGCAGTTCTTC	CSASAGFEQFF